The rows below give T cell receptor beta chains drawn from one sample of a study of tumor and adjacent non-tumor tissue in lung cancer. Using its own MiXCR run on the multiplex PCR reads, TCRdb lists one record per CDR3 protein. The table records approximately 76,000 distinct CDR3 sequences, 55% to 70% of them present only once. The sequenced sample consisted of lung tumor tissue. The source is a woman in her 70s with non-small cell lung cancer. Each CDR3 is given with its conserved first and last residue. Fields, in order: clone size, V gene, D gene, J gene, CDR3 DNA, CDR3 protein. A D gene is named only where the DNA matches it firmly. Not every row has a clone size; where given, it reads once, few, many or a size class.

>-|TRBV28|-|TRBJ1-3
TGTGCCAGCAGGGGTGCCAGGGACTCTGGAAACACCATATATTTT
CASRGARDSGNTIYF
>-|TRBV7-3|-|TRBJ2-7
TGTGCCAGCAGCTTCGACAGGTGTTACGAGCAGTACTTC
CASSFDRCYEQYF
>few|TRBV6-1|-|TRBJ2-1
TGTGCCAGCAGTGAAGCCCCAGGGCCCTGTAATGAGCAGTTCTTT
CASSEAPGPCNEQFF
>-|TRBV10-3|TRBD2|TRBJ2-1
TGTGCCGTCAGTAAAGGAGGAGCGGGGAACAATGAGCAGTTCTTC
CAVSKGGAGNNEQFF
>-|TRBV20-1|-|TRBJ1-1
TGCAGTGCGCGGTACGTGAACACTGAAGCTTTCTTT
CSARYVNTEAFF
>-|TRBV18|-|TRBJ2-7
TGTGCCAGCTCACCAGGGGGCTCCTACGAGCAGTACTTC
CASSPGGSYEQYF
>-|TRBV12-5|TRBD1|TRBJ2-1
TGTGCTAGTGGTTTGGGTCCAACAGGGGGCGGCCACAATGAACAGTTCTTC
CASGLGPTGGGHNEQFF
>many|TRBV6-2/TRBV6-3|-|TRBJ2-7
TGTGCCAGCAGTTATATAAACGAGCAGTACTTC
CASSYINEQYF
>-|TRBV20-1|TRBD1|TRBJ1-1
TGCAGTGTCAAACAGGGGGCGATTGAAGCTTTCTTT
CSVKQGAIEAFF
>-|TRBV10-3|TRBD1|TRBJ1-2
TGTGCCACCAGCGCGACAGGGGTAGAGGGCTACGCCTTC
CATSATGVEGYAF
>-|TRBV5-1|TRBD1|TRBJ1-4
TGCGCCAGCAGCTTCCGGGACAGGGAGGATGAAGAATTGTTTTTT
CASSFRDREDEELFF
>-|TRBV24-1|TRBD1|TRBJ2-3
TGTACCACCAGTGATTCTGCAGGGGGCAGGTGGACAGATACGCAGTATTTT
CTTSDSAGGRWTDTQYF
>-|TRBV29-1|TRBD1|TRBJ1-4
TGCTGCATGACCGTCAGGGGGGGTGAAAAACTGTTTTTT
CCMTVRGGEKLFF
>many|TRBV11-2|TRBD2|TRBJ2-3
TGTGCCAGCAACCCTAGCGGGAGTATCACAGATACGCAGTATTTT
CASNPSGSITDTQYF
>-|TRBV6-5|-|TRBJ2-5
TGTGCCAGCACCTACTCGCTTGGGGATGGGGAAGAGACCCAGTACTTC
CASTYSLGDGEETQYF
>-|TRBV28|-|TRBJ1-1
TGTGCCAGCAGTACTACCGGGGTAGGGATGAACACTGAAGCTTTCTTT
CASSTTGVGMNTEAFF
>many|TRBV20-1|-|TRBJ2-7
TGCAGTGCTAGCCCCGGGTTCGGAAACGAGCAGTACTTC
CSASPGFGNEQYF
>-|TRBV20-1|-|TRBJ2-7
TGCAGTGCTAGAGACACAGGGTTGGACAACCACTTC
CSARDTGLDNHF
>-|TRBV7-8|TRBD2|TRBJ2-1
TGTGCCAGCAGCTTAGTCCGGGGGGGGGCTGAGCAGTTCTTC
CASSLVRGGAEQFF
>-|TRBV29-1|-|TRBJ2-1
TGCAGCGTTGACGAGCGGCATGCCTACAATGTGCAGTTATTC
CSVDERHAYNVQLF
>few|TRBV20-1|-|TRBJ2-5
TGCAGTGCTAGAGGGGGGACAATGGAGACCCAGTACTTC
CSARGGTMETQYF
>many|TRBV6-1|-|TRBJ2-7
TGTGCCAGCAGTGACTCCGGGACAATTTACCACGAGCAGTACTTC
CASSDSGTIYHEQYF
>many|TRBV6-5|TRBD1|TRBJ1-1
TGTGCCAGCAGTTACCTAGACAGGGAAGGGGATGAAGCTTTCTTT
CASSYLDREGDEAFF
>few|TRBV30|-|TRBJ2-2
TGTGCCTGGAGTGTCCGGGCGGAGAGGGGCACCGGGGAGCTGTTATTT
CAWSVRAERGTGELLF
>-|TRBV6-1|TRBD2|TRBJ2-3
TGTGCCAGCACCTCGGGAGGGGCGCGTCAAACACCCACAGATACGCAGTATTTT
CASTSGGARQTPTDTQYF
>-|TRBV6-5|-|TRBJ1-4
TGTGCCAACAGCGAAACTCTGGGGGTGGGGGAAAAACTGTTTTTT
CANSETLGVGEKLFF
>-|TRBV5-6|-|TRBJ2-1
TGTGCCAGCAGCTTGTTACCCCAGGAAGGGGATGAGCAGTTCTTC
CASSLLPQEGDEQFF
>-|TRBV5-5|-|TRBJ2-2
TGTGCCAGCAGAGCCTATAGGGGGAATAGGAACACCGAGGAGCTGTTTTTT
CASRAYRGNRNTEELFF
>few|TRBV2|-|TRBJ1-4
TGTGCCAGCAGGGGAGATGAATTTGCAACTAATGAAAAACTGTTTTTT
CASRGDEFATNEKLFF
>-|TRBV12-3/TRBV12-4|-|TRBJ1-1
TGTGCCAGCAGCCAAGCAGGGACGGACACTGAAGCTTTCTTC
CASSQAGTDTEAFF
>few|TRBV28|-|TRBJ1-4
TGTGCCAGCCAGGATACTAATGAAAAACTGTTTTTT
CASQDTNEKLFF
>-|TRBV29-1|-|TRBJ2-1
TGCAGCGTTTCCGTCCTTTTCTCATACACTGAGCAGTTCTTC
CSVSVLFSYTEQFF
>few|TRBV4-1|TRBD1|TRBJ1-4
TGTGCCAGCAGCCTAACCGGGACAGGGGGACGTGAGAATGAAAAACTGTTTTTC
CASSLTGTGGRENEKLFF
>-|TRBV12-3/TRBV12-4|TRBD1|TRBJ1-1
TGTGCCAGCAGCAAGAGGGATAGGGGGCTTTTGAATACTGAAGCTTTCTTT
CASSKRDRGLLNTEAFF
>-|TRBV29-1|-|TRBJ1-2
TGCGGCGCCGCGGCAGCGAATGACTATGGCTACACCTTC
CGAAAANDYGYTF
>-|TRBV6-6|-|TRBJ1-1
TGTGCCAGCCTTCCTTTAGCCTGGAGGGACCGGAACACTGAAGCTTTCTTC
CASLPLAWRDRNTEAFF
>-|TRBV5-1|-|TRBJ1-1
TGCGCCAGCAGCTCGAGCCCAGACAGGAGTGAAGCTTTCTTT
CASSSSPDRSEAFF
>-|TRBV30|-|TRBJ1-1
TGTGCCTTGAGTGTCGGGGTAGGGAGAGCCACTGAAACTTTCTTC
CALSVGVGRATETFF
>few|TRBV6-5|-|TRBJ1-1
TGTGCCAGCAGTGCGCTCGGAGAGGGAGACACTGAAGCTTTCTTT
CASSALGEGDTEAFF
>-|TRBV12-3/TRBV12-4|TRBD1|TRBJ2-7
TGTGCCAGCGGTTCGATCAGGGGGCCCAACCACGAGCAGTACTTC
CASGSIRGPNHEQYF
>-|TRBV5-4|-|TRBJ2-3
TGTGCCAGCAGCCCCGCATGGTTAGGGGCAGGGGGCACAGATACGCAGTATTTT
CASSPAWLGAGGTDTQYF
>many|TRBV20-1|-|TRBJ1-1
TGCAGTGCTAGCTCCTCTGAAGCTTTCTTT
CSASSSEAFF
>-|TRBV7-8|-|TRBJ1-2
TGTACCAGCAGCTTAGAAGGACCGAATAACTATGGTTACACCTTC
CTSSLEGPNNYGYTF
>-|TRBV12-3/TRBV12-4|-|TRBJ2-5
TGTGCCAGCAATTTCCAGCGAGAGACCCAGTATTTC
CASNFQRETQYF
>-|TRBV2|TRBD1|TRBJ1-2
TGTGGCAGCAGGAGGACAGGGGAGATGGGAGGCTACACCTTC
CGSRRTGEMGGYTF
>-|TRBV7-8|-|TRBJ1-1
TGTGCCAGCAGCTTTGGACGGGCCTGGGGCCTCACTGGAGCTTTCTTT
CASSFGRAWGLTGAFF
>once|TRBV29-1|-|TRBJ1-1
TGCAGCGGATGGATAGAGTTGAACACTGAAGCTTTCTTT
CSGWIELNTEAFF
>-|TRBV29-1|-|TRBJ1-5
TGCAGCGTCAGGGGTCATGGCAATCAGCCCCAGCATTTT
CSVRGHGNQPQHF